This TCR beta chain originates from a study of T cells after posttransplantation cyclophosphamide (dated by TCRdb to 2016 to 2018). Study-wide context: The study tracked T cell repertoire reconstitution by TRB sequencing after myeloablative bone marrow transplantation using posttransplantation cyclophosphamide as GVHD prophylaxis. Because TRA and TRB clonality correlated tightly in 10 or so samples, later TCR analyses were limited to TRB. Public TRB sequences were searched against a database of over 3,500 sequences associated with responses to pathogens, tumor antigens, self-antigens and alloantigens. In 3 patients, TRB sequencing was also performed on up to roughly 3 more blood samples taken 2 to 5.2 years after transplant, and in a handful of patients, pretransplant blood was also TRB-sequenced. Blood from all 35 or so PTCy patients with 1-year posttransplant specimens was subjected to TRB sequencing. Samples from about 33 PTCy-treated patients, along with samples from 16 of their related bone marrow donors, underwent antigen receptor sequencing.

General study outcomes and caveats: Donor-recipient similarity was low at 1-2 months but rose over the first year, and later blood repertoires were often dominated by donor CD8+ memory clones. The TRB repertoires of T cells infiltrating skin or the GI tract showed only limited overlap with the TRB repertoires found in blood. Across the approximately 42 patients, TRB clonality was highly associated with recipient CMV seropositivity and CMV reactivation, and diversity with PTCy was similar to that in the CNI/methotrexate controls.

CDR1 and CDR2, per the germline V gene, are MNHEY and SVGAGI. Trimming leaves V shorter by 6 bases and J shorter by 6 bases, with the junction holding 1 base beyond the gene matches. Inclusive of the bounding cysteine and phenylalanine, the CDR3 is 11 residues long. The CDR3 DNA has 33 bases and is translated from base 1. The control group consisted of 11 patients who received myeloablative marrow transplants with methotrexate plus a calcineurin inhibitor and who were sampled 1 year after transplant. Mononuclear cells from peripheral blood and bone marrow were separated by Ficoll-Hypaque density centrifugation and then cryopreserved. TRB sequencing used genomic DNA with the immunoSEQ assay at survey resolution or the hsTCRB kit. In the paper's pipeline: The immunoSEQ software handled initial read processing, and the LymphoSeq R package was used for repertoire analyses. For each TRB dataset, clonality was calculated as 1 minus normalized Shannon entropy, and the Gini coefficient was computed as well. Phenotypes of unsorted samples were inferred by mapping TRB sequences from sorted subsets of the recipient or donor onto unsorted samples of the same recipient. The source is immuneACCESS, and TCRdb retained only in-frame sequences with V and J called. Part of the clones is not carried over; for the studies checked, unresolved V genes explain less than half of this, and the remainder is unexplained. V, J and clone size are taken as reported in that table, and D and trimming were inferred from the DNA itself. The sample records around 17,000 clones, approximately 80% of which are singletons. The ten largest clones add up to approximately 3% of the sample.

With respect to this clone: Its antigen remains undetermined. Base qualities are missing; no much larger clone stands one base away.

The receptor comes from a young adult male patient who received an allogeneic stem cell transplant from an unrelated donor, was CMV-positive, and had acute and chronic GVHD. Donor T cells from the graft may be present among the T cells after a transplant. The specimen was PBMCs, collected 410 to 450 days after allogeneic stem cell transplant with calcineurin inhibitor and methotrexate. The chain uses TRBV6-5 and TRBJ2-7; the junction holds 8 bases that match TRBD1. The nucleotide sequence reads TGTGCCAGCAGAACAGGGGGCGAGCAGTACTTC. Translation gives CASRTGGEQYF.